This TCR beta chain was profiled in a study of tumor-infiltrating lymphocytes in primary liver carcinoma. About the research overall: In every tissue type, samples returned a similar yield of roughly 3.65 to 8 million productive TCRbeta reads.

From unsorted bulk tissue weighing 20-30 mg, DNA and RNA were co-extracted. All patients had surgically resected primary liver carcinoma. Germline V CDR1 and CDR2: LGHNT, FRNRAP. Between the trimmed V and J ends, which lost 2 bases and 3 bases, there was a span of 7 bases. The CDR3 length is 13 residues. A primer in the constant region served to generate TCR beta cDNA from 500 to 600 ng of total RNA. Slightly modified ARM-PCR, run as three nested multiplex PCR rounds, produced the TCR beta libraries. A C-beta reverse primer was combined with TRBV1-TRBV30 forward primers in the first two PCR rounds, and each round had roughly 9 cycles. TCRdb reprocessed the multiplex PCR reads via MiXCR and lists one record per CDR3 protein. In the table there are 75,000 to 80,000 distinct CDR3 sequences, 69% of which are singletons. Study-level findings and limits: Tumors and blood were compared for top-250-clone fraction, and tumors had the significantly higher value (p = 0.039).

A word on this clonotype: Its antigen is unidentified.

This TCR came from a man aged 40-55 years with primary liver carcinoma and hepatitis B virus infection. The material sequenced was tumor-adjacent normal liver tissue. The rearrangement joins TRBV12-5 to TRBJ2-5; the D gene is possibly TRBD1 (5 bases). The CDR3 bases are TGTGCTAGTGGTTTGATAGGGGAAGAGACCCAGTACTTC. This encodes CASGLIGEETQYF.